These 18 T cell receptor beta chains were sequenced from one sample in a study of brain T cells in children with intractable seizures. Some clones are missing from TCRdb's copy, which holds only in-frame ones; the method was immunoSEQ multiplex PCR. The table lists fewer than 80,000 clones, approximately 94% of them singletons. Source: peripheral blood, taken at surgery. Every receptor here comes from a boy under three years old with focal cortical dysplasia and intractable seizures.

CDR3 DNA sequence: TGTGCCAGCTCACCAGGGGCAGGGGATACGCAGTATTTT. This codes for CASSPGAGDTQYF. V and J are TRBV18 and TRBJ2-3; a possible D gene is TRBD1 (5 bases). The CDR3 loop spans 13 amino acids. CDR1 is KGHSH and CDR2 is LQKENI in the germline V gene. V was clipped by 2 bases and J by 6 bases, with 9 bases between them. The complete variable domain, with remaining parts taken from reference TRBV18 and TRBJ2-3, reads NAGVMQNPRHLVRRRGQEARLRCSPMKGHSHVYWYRQLPEEGLKFMVYLQKENIIDESGMPKERFSAEFPKEGPSILRIQQVVRGDSAAYFCASSPGAGDTQYFGPGTRLTVL.

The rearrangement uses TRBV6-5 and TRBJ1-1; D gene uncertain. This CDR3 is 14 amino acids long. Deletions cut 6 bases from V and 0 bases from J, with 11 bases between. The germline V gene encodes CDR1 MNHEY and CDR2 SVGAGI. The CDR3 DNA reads TGTGCCAGCAGGATAGGGAGAGTGAACACTGAAGCTTTCTTT. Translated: CASRIGRVNTEAFF.

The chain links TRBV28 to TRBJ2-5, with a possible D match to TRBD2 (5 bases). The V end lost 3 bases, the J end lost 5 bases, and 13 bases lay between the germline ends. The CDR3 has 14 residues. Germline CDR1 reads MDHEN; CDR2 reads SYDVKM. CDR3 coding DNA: TGTGCCAGCAGTTTTGAGGACTTCCAGGAGACCCAGTACTTC. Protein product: CASSFEDFQETQYF. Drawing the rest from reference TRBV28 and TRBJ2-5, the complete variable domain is DVKVTQSSRYLVKRTGEKVFLECVQDMDHENMFWYRQDPGLGLRLIYFSYDVKMKEKGDIPEGYSVSREKKERFSLILESASTNQTSMYLCASSFEDFQETQYFGPGTRLLVL.

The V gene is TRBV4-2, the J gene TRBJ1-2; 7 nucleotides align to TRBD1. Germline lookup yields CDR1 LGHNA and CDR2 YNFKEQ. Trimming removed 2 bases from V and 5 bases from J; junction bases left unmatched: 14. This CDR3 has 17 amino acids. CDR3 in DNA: TGTGCCAGCAGCCAAATCAAGGCGGCAGGGGGAGGTTATGGCTACACCTTC. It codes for CASSQIKAAGGGYGYTF.

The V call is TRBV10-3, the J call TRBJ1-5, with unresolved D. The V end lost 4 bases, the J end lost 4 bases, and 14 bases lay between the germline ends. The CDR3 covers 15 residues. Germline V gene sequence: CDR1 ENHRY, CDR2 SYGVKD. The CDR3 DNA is TGTGCCATCAGTGGGGGTTCTGGATCAAATCAGCCCCAGCATTTT. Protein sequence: CAISGGSGSNQPQHF.

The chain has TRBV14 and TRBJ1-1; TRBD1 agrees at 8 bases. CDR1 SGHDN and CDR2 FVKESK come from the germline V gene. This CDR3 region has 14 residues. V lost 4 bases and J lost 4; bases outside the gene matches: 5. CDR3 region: CASSLTGGGTEAFF. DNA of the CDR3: TGTGCCAGCAGCCTCACAGGGGGTGGCACTGAAGCTTTCTTT.

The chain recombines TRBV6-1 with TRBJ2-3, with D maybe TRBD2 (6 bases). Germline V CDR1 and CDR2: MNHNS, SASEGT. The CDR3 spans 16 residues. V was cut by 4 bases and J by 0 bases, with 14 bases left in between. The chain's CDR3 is CASSGLTAGSTDTQYF. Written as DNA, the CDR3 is TGTGCCAGCAGTGGCCTGACCGCGGGAAGCACAGATACGCAGTATTTT.

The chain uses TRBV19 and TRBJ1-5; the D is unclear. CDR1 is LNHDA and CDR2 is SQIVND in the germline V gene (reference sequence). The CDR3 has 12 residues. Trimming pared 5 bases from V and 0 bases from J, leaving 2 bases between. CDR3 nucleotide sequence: TGTGCCAGTAGTCCTAGCAATCAGCCCCAGCATTTT. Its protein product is CASSPSNQPQHF.

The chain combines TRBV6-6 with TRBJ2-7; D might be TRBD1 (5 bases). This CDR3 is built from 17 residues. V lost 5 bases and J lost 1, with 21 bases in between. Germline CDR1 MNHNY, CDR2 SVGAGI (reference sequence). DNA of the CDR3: TGTGCCAGCAGTCCGAAGCCTCCACAAACAGGATCCTACGAGCAGTACTTC. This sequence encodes CASSPKPPQTGSYEQYF.

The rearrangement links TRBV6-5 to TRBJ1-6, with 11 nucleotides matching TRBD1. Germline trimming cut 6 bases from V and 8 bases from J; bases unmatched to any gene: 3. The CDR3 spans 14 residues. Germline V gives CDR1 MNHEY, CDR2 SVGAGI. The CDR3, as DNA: TGTGCCAGCAGCCGGGGACAGGGGGATTCACCCCTCCACTTT. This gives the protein CASSRGQGDSPLHF.

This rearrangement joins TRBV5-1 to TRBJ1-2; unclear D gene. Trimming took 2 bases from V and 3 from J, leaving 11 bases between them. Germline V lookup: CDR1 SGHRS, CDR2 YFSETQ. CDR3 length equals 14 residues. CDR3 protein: CASSFGGRDYGYTF. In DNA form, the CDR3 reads TGCGCCAGCAGCTTCGGTGGAAGGGACTATGGCTACACCTTC.

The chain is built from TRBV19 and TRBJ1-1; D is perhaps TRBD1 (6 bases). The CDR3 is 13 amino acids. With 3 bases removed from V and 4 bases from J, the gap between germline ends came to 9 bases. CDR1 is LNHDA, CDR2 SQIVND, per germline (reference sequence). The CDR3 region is CASSIGRGTEAFF. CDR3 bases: TGTGCCAGTAGTATTGGCAGGGGCACTGAAGCTTTCTTT.

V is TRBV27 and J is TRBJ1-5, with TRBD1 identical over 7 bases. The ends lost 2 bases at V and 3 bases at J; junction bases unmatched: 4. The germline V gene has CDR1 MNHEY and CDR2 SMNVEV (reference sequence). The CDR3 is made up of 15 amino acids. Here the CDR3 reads CASSLRGGPNQPQHF. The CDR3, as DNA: TGTGCCAGCAGTTTAAGAGGGGGCCCCAATCAGCCCCAGCATTTT.

CDR3 sequence reads: CASSQRRVRNEQYF. The CDR3, as DNA: TGTGCCAGCAGCCAAAGGAGGGTTCGGAACGAGCAGTACTTC. The V call is TRBV16, the J call TRBJ2-7, with D possibly being TRBD2 (6 bases). The CDR3 spans 14 residues. CDR1 is KGHSY and CDR2 is FQNENV in the germline V gene. Trimming pared 2 bases from V and 5 bases from J, leaving 13 bases between.

The CDR3 coding sequence is TGTGCCAGCAGCCCCGAGGGACAGGGTTATGGCTACACCTTC. This gives the protein CASSPEGQGYGYTF. The gene calls are TRBV7-2 and TRBJ1-2; 9 positions agree with TRBD1. Trimming removed 5 bases from V and 5 bases from J; junction bases left unmatched: 6. CDR3 length: 14 amino acids. Looked up from germline, CDR1 is SGHTA and CDR2 is FQGNSA.

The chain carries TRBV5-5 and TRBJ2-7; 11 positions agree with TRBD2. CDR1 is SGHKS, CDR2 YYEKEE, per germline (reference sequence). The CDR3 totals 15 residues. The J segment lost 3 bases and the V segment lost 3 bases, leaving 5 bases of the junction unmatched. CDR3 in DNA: TGTGCCAGCAGCTCGGGACTAGCGGACTTCTACGAGCAGTACTTC. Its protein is CASSSGLADFYEQYF. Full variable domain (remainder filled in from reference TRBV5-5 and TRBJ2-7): DAGVTQSPTHLIKTRGQQVTLRCSPISGHKSVSWYQQVLGQGPQFIFQYYEKEERGRGNFPDRFSARQFPNYSSELNVNALLLGDSALYLCASSSGLADFYEQYFGPGTRLTVT.

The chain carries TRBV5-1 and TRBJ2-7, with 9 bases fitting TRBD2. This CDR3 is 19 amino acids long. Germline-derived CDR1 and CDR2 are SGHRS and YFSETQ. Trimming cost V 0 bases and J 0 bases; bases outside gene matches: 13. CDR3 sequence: CASSLALSSGNPYSYEQYF. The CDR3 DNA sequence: TGCGCCAGCAGCTTGGCCTTGTCTAGCGGGAACCCCTACTCCTACGAGCAGTACTTC.

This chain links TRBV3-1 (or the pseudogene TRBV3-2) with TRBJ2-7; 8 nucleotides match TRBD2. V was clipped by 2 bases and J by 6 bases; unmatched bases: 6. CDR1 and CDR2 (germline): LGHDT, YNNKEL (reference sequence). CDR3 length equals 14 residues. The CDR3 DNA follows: TGTGCCAGCAGCCAAACTGGACTAGCATCCGAGCAGTACTTC. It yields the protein CASSQTGLASEQYF.